One sample yielded the 23 T cell receptor beta chains listed below, sequenced in a study of cytomegalovirus exposure and HLA in healthy donors. PCR used 60 Vbeta primers and 13 Jbeta primers. Repertoires were generated with immunoSEQ multiplex PCR, while TCRdb's copy carries only in-frame clones and drops some. The sample has 150,000 or so clones, 74% seen once. The source material was PBMCs. Source of these receptors: a young man in good health and CMV-seropositive.

This chain joins TRBV7-2 and TRBJ2-7; tentatively, D is TRBD1 (6 bases). The CDR3 has 17 residues. The V gene's germline CDR1 is SGHTA and CDR2 FQGNSA. V lost 4 bases and J 0 bases, leaving 19 bases between the germline ends. The CDR3 sequence: CASSYRDNSFSSYEQYF. As DNA, the CDR3 is TGTGCCAGCAGCTACCGGGACAACTCTTTTTCCTCCTACGAGCAGTACTTC.

V gene TRBV28 combines with J gene TRBJ2-3, with a weak D call TRBD1 (7 bases). CDR1 is MDHEN and CDR2 is SYDVKM in the germline V gene. V shed 7 bases and J shed 3 bases, with 11 bases lying between them. The CDR3 covers 13 residues. CDR3 loop: CASNQGGTDTQYF. CDR3 nucleotides: TGTGCCAGCAATCAGGGGGGTACAGATACGCAGTATTTT.

This clone showed up just a few times. This chain joins TRBV10-3 and TRBJ1-2; 8 bases agree with TRBD1. V trimming: 10 bases; J trimming: 2 bases; junction bases outside the gene matches: 9. The germline CDR1 and CDR2 sequences are ENHRY and SYGVKD. This CDR3 is built from 14 residues. DNA for the CDR3: TGTGCCAAATCTGAGACAGGGGAGAACTATGGCTACACCTTC. Translated, it gives CAKSETGENYGYTF.

This clone was observed a handful of times. The V gene is TRBV4-2, the J gene TRBJ2-5, with 11 nucleotides matching TRBD1. Gene TRBJ2-7 matches the end of the DNA better, so the J call may be wrong. CDR1 is LGHNA, CDR2 YNFKEQ, per germline. The CDR3 extends over 15 amino acids. In DNA form, the CDR3 reads TGTGCCAGCAGCCAACGGACAGGGGGCTCGGACGAGCAGTACTTC. As protein: CASSQRTGGSDEQYF.

In its sample, this clone was seen once. J is TRBJ2-3 and V is TRBV2, with a tentative D call TRBD1 (5 bases). The CDR3 runs to 14 residues. Trimming removed 5 bases at V and 0 bases at J, with 9 bases between. The germline gives CDR1 SNHLY, CDR2 FYNNEI. This CDR3 reads CASSRTPSTDTQYF. The CDR3 region has the DNA TGTGCCAGCAGTCGGACACCTAGCACAGATACGCAGTATTTT. The full variable domain, its missing parts supplied by reference TRBV2 and TRBJ2-3, is EPEVTQTPSHQVTQMGQEVILRCVPISNHLYFYWYRQILGQKVEFLVSFYNNEISEKSEIFDDQFSVERPDGSNFTLKIRSTKLEDSAMYFCASSRTPSTDTQYFGPGTRLTVL.

The chain couples TRBV5-4 to TRBJ2-3; tentatively, D is TRBD2 (6 bases). The CDR3 spans 15 residues. With 6 bases removed from V and 6 bases from J, the gap between germline ends came to 20 bases. CDR1 SGHNT and CDR2 YYREEE come from the germline V gene (reference sequence). This CDR3 reads CASTGGTPARDTQYF. CDR3 DNA sequence: TGTGCCAGCACCGGAGGGACTCCCGCAAGGGATACGCAGTATTTT.

The sample holds one count of this clone. This chain joins TRBV11-2 and TRBJ1-2; the match to TRBD1 covers 10 bases. The CDR3 loop spans 16 amino acids. In germline, CDR1 is SGHAT, CDR2 FQNNGV. After removal of 8 bases from V and 2 bases from J, the junction contained 11 bases not matched to a gene. This CDR3 reads CASGGTGAYSNYGYTF. CDR3 sequence (DNA): TGTGCCAGCGGGGGGACAGGGGCCTATAGCAACTATGGCTACACCTTC.

The chain's CDR3 is CASKNRGRAGELFF. The CDR3 DNA is TGCGCCAGCAAGAACAGGGGAAGGGCCGGGGAGCTGTTTTTT. This chain joins TRBV4-1 and TRBJ2-2; 7 positions agree with TRBD1. CDR1 and CDR2 (germline): MGHRA, YSYEKL. This CDR3 region has 14 residues. The trim removed 7 bases at V and 6 bases at J, leaving 8 bases unmatched.

The CDR3 region has the DNA TGTGCCAGTAGTATACCCTCGAGGTTGAGTCGCACGTTGGACACCGGGGAGCTGTTTTTT. Amino acids: CASSIPSRLSRTLDTGELFF. This sequence joins TRBV19 and TRBJ2-2; D uncertain. Germline assignment: CDR1 LNHDA and CDR2 SQIVND (reference sequence). Trimming took 2 bases from V and 3 from J, leaving 25 bases between them. The CDR3 contains 20 residues.

The J gene is TRBJ2-7, the V gene TRBV19; TRBD1 matches 9 bases. The CDR3 consists of 15 residues. Trimming took 5 bases from V and 3 from J; bases not matched to a gene: 8. Per the germline V gene, CDR1 is LNHDA and CDR2 is SQIVND (reference sequence). CDR3 residues: CASSAPGQGLYEQYF. The CDR3 nucleotides are TGTGCCAGTAGTGCACCGGGACAGGGCCTCTACGAGCAGTACTTC.

The chain joins TRBV6-5 to TRBJ1-1; 8 bases agree with TRBD1. The CDR3 sequence is 13 residues long. Germline V lookup: CDR1 MNHEY, CDR2 SVGAGI. V shed 4 bases, J shed 7 bases, and the junction held 5 bases outside the gene matches. CDR3 nucleotides: TGTGCCAGCAGTTTTGACAGGGGAAGTGAAGCTTTCTTT. Translation gives CASSFDRGSEAFF.

This chain uses TRBV7-6 with TRBJ2-5, with 9 bases matching TRBD1. Germline CDR1 and CDR2: SGHVS and FNYEAQ. This CDR3 has 14 amino acids. V gave up 4 bases and J gave up 6 bases; unmatched junction bases: 6. In DNA, the CDR3 is TGTGCCAGCAGCTACGGGACAGGGACAAAGACCCAGTACTTC. It translates to CASSYGTGTKTQYF.

The chain links TRBV4-1 to TRBJ2-7; 9 bases are shared with TRBD1. The CDR3 contains 16 residues. Germline V CDR1 and CDR2: MGHRA, YSYEKL. The J segment lost 5 bases and the V segment lost 0 bases, leaving 8 bases of the junction unmatched. CDR3 protein: CASSQDGTGYLHEQYF. CDR3 sequence (DNA): TGCGCCAGCAGCCAAGATGGGACAGGGTATCTCCACGAGCAGTACTTC.

The genes are TRBV28 and TRBJ1-1, with 8 bases matching TRBD1. CDR3 size: 14 residues. The trim removed 3 bases at V and 5 bases at J, leaving 5 bases unmatched. Per germline, CDR1 MDHEN and CDR2 SYDVKM. The CDR3 region has the DNA TGTGCCAGCAGTTTCGTCAGGGGGCGGACTGAAGCTTTCTTT. It encodes CASSFVRGRTEAFF.

This sequence joins TRBV4-3 and TRBJ1-1; 7 bases match TRBD1. Germline V gene data show CDR1 as LGHNA and CDR2 as YSLEER. The CDR3 length is 14 residues. The trim removed 1 base at V and 1 base at J, leaving 0 bases unmatched. In DNA form, the CDR3 reads TGCGCCAGCAGCCAAGGACAGGGGAACACTGAAGCTTTCTTT. Amino acids: CASSQGQGNTEAFF.

The chain recombines TRBV6-5 with TRBJ2-7; 9 bases align to TRBD1. V shed 8 bases and J 4 bases; nucleotides not matched to a gene: 6. The CDR3 length is 13 residues. From germline, CDR1 is MNHEY and CDR2 SVGAGI. CDR3 DNA sequence: TGTGCCAGCCGCAGACAGGGGGGATACGAGCAGTACTTC. As protein: CASRRQGGYEQYF.

V is TRBV5-4 and J is TRBJ2-7, with D possibly matching TRBD1 (6 bases). Germline values: CDR1 SGHNT, CDR2 YYREEE (reference sequence). This CDR3 region has 12 residues. The V and J ends lost 4 bases and 2 bases respectively, with 7 bases between them. The DNA of the CDR3 is TGTGCCAGCAGCGGACAGACCTACGAGCAGTACTTC. This codes for CASSGQTYEQYF. The variable domain in full, with the rest retrieved from reference TRBV5-4 and TRBJ2-7, is ETGVTQSPTHLIKTRGQQVTLRCSSQSGHNTVSWYQQALGQGPQFIFQYYREEENGRGNFPPRFSGLQFPNYSSELNVNALELDDSALYLCASSGQTYEQYFGPGTRLTVT.

This clone was observed a single time. In DNA form, the CDR3 reads TGTGCCAGCAGTGCAACAGGAAATTCACCCCTCCACTTT. Protein product: CASSATGNSPLHF. The chain uses TRBV6-6 and TRBJ1-6; a weak D match, TRBD1 (5 bases). From germline, CDR1 is MNHNY and CDR2 SVGAGI (reference sequence). The CDR3 runs to 13 residues. V was clipped by 5 bases and J by 7 bases, with 9 bases between them.

The genes are TRBV28 and TRBJ1-5; TRBD1 aligns across 7 bases. After removal of 2 bases from V and 1 base from J, the junction contained 2 bases not matched to a gene. The CDR3 totals 15 residues. Germline V gene sequence: CDR1 MDHEN, CDR2 SYDVKM. CDR3 residues: CASSLQGGSNQPQHF. CDR3 DNA: TGTGCCAGCAGTTTACAGGGGGGAAGCAATCAGCCCCAGCATTTT.

V is TRBV28 and J is TRBJ2-7; TRBD1 aligns across 10 bases. This CDR3 comprises 16 residues. The germline gives CDR1 MDHEN, CDR2 SYDVKM. V lost 4 bases, J lost 4 bases, and 10 bases stayed unmatched. This chain's CDR3 is CASSSIGQGVKYEQYF. The CDR3, as DNA: TGTGCCAGCAGTTCCATAGGACAGGGGGTTAAATACGAGCAGTACTTC. The full variable domain, completed using reference TRBV28 and TRBJ2-7, is DVKVTQSSRYLVKRTGEKVFLECVQDMDHENMFWYRQDPGLGLRLIYFSYDVKMKEKGDIPEGYSVSREKKERFSLILESASTNQTSMYLCASSSIGQGVKYEQYFGPGTRLTVT.

The J gene is TRBJ1-1, the V gene TRBV29-1; D not certain. The CDR3 is 13 amino acids. The V end lost 4 bases, the J end lost 0 bases, and 9 bases lay between the germline ends. The germline V gene encodes CDR1 SQVTM and CDR2 ANQGSEA. The CDR3 DNA sequence: TGCAGCGTTGTGGGCAAATTGAACACTGAAGCTTTCTTT. As protein: CSVVGKLNTEAFF. Full variable domain (missing parts from reference TRBV29-1 and TRBJ1-1): SAVISQKPSRDICQRGTSLTIQCQVDSQVTMMFWYRQQPGQSLTLIATANQGSEATYESGFVIDKFPISRPNLTFSTLTVSNMSPEDSSIYLCSVVGKLNTEAFFGQGTRLTVV.

V and J are TRBV18 and TRBJ1-5; 10 bases are a match to TRBD1. The V and J ends lost 4 bases and 1 base, in that order; junction bases with no gene match: 10. CDR3 size: 18 residues. Germline assignment: CDR1 KGHSH and CDR2 LQKENI. In nucleotides, the CDR3 is TGTGCCAGCTCACTAGGGACAGGGGCTATTACCAGCAATCAGCCCCAGCATTTT. Its translation is CASSLGTGAITSNQPQHF.

This rearrangement joins TRBV27 to TRBJ2-7, with 11 bases identical to TRBD1. The CDR3 runs to 17 residues. The V gene's germline CDR1 is MNHEY and CDR2 SMNVEV (reference sequence). V lost 3 bases, J lost 7 bases, and 14 bases stayed unmatched. The CDR3 spells CASSFGTGGRVSREQYF. CDR3 nucleotide sequence: TGTGCCAGCAGTTTTGGGACAGGGGGTAGGGTTTCGAGAGAGCAGTACTTC.